These T cell receptor beta chains were read from a single sample in a study of blood T cell repertoires in COVID-19. Profiled with immunoSEQ multiplex PCR; TCRdb holds only in-frame clones, not every one. The table records 54,000 or so clones, around four fifths of them present only once. The sample comprised peripheral blood. The source is a woman aged 60-70 years with acute or convalescent COVID-19. The CDR3 runs from the conserved cysteine through the conserved F or W. Fields, in order: clone size, J gene, D gene, V gene, CDR3 protein, CDR3 DNA. The D gene is left open where the match is weak. Not every row has a clone size; where given, it reads once, few, many or a size class.

clone size: few; J gene: TRBJ1-1; D gene: -; V gene: TRBV12-3/TRBV12-4; CDR3 protein: CASSLQGTTEAFF; CDR3 DNA: TGTGCCAGCAGTTTACAGGGTACGACTGAAGCTTTCTTT
clone size: -; J gene: TRBJ2-2; D gene: TRBD2; V gene: TRBV11-3; CDR3 protein: CASSFGLADTGELFF; CDR3 DNA: TGTGCCAGCAGCTTTGGACTAGCGGACACCGGGGAGCTGTTTTTT
clone size: -; J gene: TRBJ1-2; D gene: TRBD1; V gene: TRBV5-1; CDR3 protein: CASSLARGQGAYGYTF; CDR3 DNA: TGCGCCAGCAGCTTGGCCAGGGGACAGGGCGCCTATGGCTACACCTTC
clone size: -; J gene: TRBJ1-1; D gene: -; V gene: TRBV5-1; CDR3 protein: CASSKTGNTEAFF; CDR3 DNA: TGCGCCAGCAGCAAGACAGGGAACACTGAAGCTTTCTTT
clone size: few; J gene: TRBJ2-1; D gene: -; V gene: TRBV6-5; CDR3 protein: CASSYAGSYNEQFF; CDR3 DNA: TGTGCCAGCAGTTACGCGGGCTCCTACAATGAGCAGTTCTTC
clone size: -; J gene: TRBJ1-1; D gene: TRBD1; V gene: TRBV7-9; CDR3 protein: CASRLGQGGAEAFF; CDR3 DNA: TGTGCCAGCAGGTTGGGACAGGGAGGCGCTGAAGCTTTCTTT
clone size: -; J gene: TRBJ1-2; D gene: -; V gene: TRBV5-6; CDR3 protein: CASSRRGGYYGYTF; CDR3 DNA: TGTGCCAGCAGCCGGCGGGGAGGCTACTATGGCTACACCTTC
clone size: -; J gene: TRBJ1-5; D gene: -; V gene: TRBV10-3; CDR3 protein: CAISRDFTQPQHF; CDR3 DNA: TGTGCCATCAGTCGGGACTTTACTCAGCCCCAGCATTTT
clone size: -; J gene: TRBJ2-1; D gene: -; V gene: TRBV7-8; CDR3 protein: CASTPSTGTYNEQFF; CDR3 DNA: TGTGCCAGCACCCCTTCAACAGGGACCTACAATGAGCAGTTCTTC
clone size: -; J gene: TRBJ1-4; D gene: -; V gene: TRBV2; CDR3 protein: CASSEARTHEKLFF; CDR3 DNA: TGTGCCAGCAGTGAAGCGCGTACCCATGAAAAACTGTTTTTT
clone size: -; J gene: TRBJ2-5; D gene: -; V gene: TRBV14; CDR3 protein: CASSQSTGTQYF; CDR3 DNA: TGTGCCAGCAGCCAGTCCACAGGGACCCAGTACTTC
clone size: -; J gene: TRBJ1-1; D gene: TRBD1; V gene: TRBV18; CDR3 protein: CASSPRQGSMYTEAFF; CDR3 DNA: TGTGCCAGCTCACCTCGACAGGGATCGATGTACACTGAAGCTTTCTTT
clone size: -; J gene: TRBJ2-3; D gene: -; V gene: TRBV29-1; CDR3 protein: CSGTWGGWTDTQYF; CDR3 DNA: TGCAGCGGTACGTGGGGGGGCTGGACAGATACGCAGTATTTT
clone size: -; J gene: TRBJ1-2; D gene: -; V gene: TRBV3-1/TRBV3-2; CDR3 protein: CASSQDSGYTF; CDR3 DNA: TGTGCCAGCAGCCAAGATAGTGGCTACACCTTC
clone size: -; J gene: TRBJ2-5; D gene: -; V gene: TRBV9; CDR3 protein: CASSVGGGVQETQYF; CDR3 DNA: TGTGCCAGCAGCGTAGGGGGCGGCGTCCAAGAGACCCAGTACTTC
clone size: -; J gene: TRBJ1-1; D gene: -; V gene: TRBV2; CDR3 protein: CASSSLTEAFF; CDR3 DNA: TGTGCCAGCAGTTCATTGACTGAAGCTTTCTTT
clone size: once; J gene: TRBJ1-1; D gene: TRBD1; V gene: TRBV5-4; CDR3 protein: CASSLADRDAFF; CDR3 DNA: TGTGCCAGCAGCTTGGCTGACAGGGACGCTTTCTTT
clone size: -; J gene: TRBJ2-5; D gene: -; V gene: TRBV7-2; CDR3 protein: CASSSDRLGSSQYF; CDR3 DNA: TGTGCCAGCAGTTCCGACCGATTGGGGAGTTCACAGTACTTC
clone size: -; J gene: TRBJ2-5; D gene: TRBD2; V gene: TRBV3-1/TRBV3-2; CDR3 protein: CASSQEGTSGGPRQETQYF; CDR3 DNA: TGTGCCAGCAGCCAAGAGGGGACTAGCGGGGGGCCCCGCCAAGAGACCCAGTACTTC
clone size: -; J gene: TRBJ2-1; D gene: TRBD2; V gene: TRBV11-2; CDR3 protein: CASSLLPGGSYNEQFF; CDR3 DNA: TGTGCCAGCAGCTTACTACCGGGAGGATCCTACAATGAGCAGTTCTTC
clone size: few; J gene: TRBJ1-1; D gene: TRBD1; V gene: TRBV7-8; CDR3 protein: CASSSVGQLNTEAFF; CDR3 DNA: TGTGCCAGCAGCTCAGTGGGACAGCTTAACACTGAAGCTTTCTTT
clone size: -; J gene: TRBJ2-5; D gene: TRBD1; V gene: TRBV5-1; CDR3 protein: CASSFPGTGEETQYF; CDR3 DNA: TGCGCCAGCAGCTTTCCCGGGACAGGGGAAGAGACCCAGTACTTC
clone size: -; J gene: TRBJ1-1; D gene: -; V gene: TRBV28; CDR3 protein: CAITGTMNTEAFF; CDR3 DNA: TGTGCCATCACAGGGACCATGAACACTGAAGCTTTCTTT
clone size: -; J gene: TRBJ1-2; D gene: -; V gene: TRBV6-5; CDR3 protein: CAGGGKTYGYTF; CDR3 DNA: TGTGCCGGGGGGGGCAAGACGTATGGCTACACCTTC
clone size: -; J gene: TRBJ1-4; D gene: -; V gene: TRBV28; CDR3 protein: CASTHGGGTNEKLFF; CDR3 DNA: TGTGCCAGCACCCATGGGGGGGGAACTAATGAAAAACTGTTTTTT
clone size: -; J gene: TRBJ2-5; D gene: -; V gene: TRBV4-1; CDR3 protein: CASSLPGVGETQYF; CDR3 DNA: TGCGCCAGCAGCCTCCCGGGAGTCGGGGAGACCCAGTACTTC
clone size: -; J gene: TRBJ1-1; D gene: -; V gene: TRBV20-1; CDR3 protein: CSASIHSNTEAFF; CDR3 DNA: TGCAGTGCTAGTATTCATTCGAACACTGAAGCTTTCTTT
clone size: once; J gene: TRBJ1-1; D gene: TRBD1; V gene: TRBV5-1; CDR3 protein: CASSSHRGLNSNTEAFF; CDR3 DNA: TGCGCCAGCAGCTCCCACAGGGGCCTGAACTCGAACACTGAAGCTTTCTTT
clone size: once; J gene: TRBJ1-1; D gene: -; V gene: TRBV28; CDR3 protein: CASSTLKNTEAFF; CDR3 DNA: TGTGCCAGCAGTACTCTCAAGAACACTGAAGCTTTCTTT
clone size: -; J gene: TRBJ2-5; D gene: TRBD2; V gene: TRBV4-2; CDR3 protein: CASSQERGGETQYF; CDR3 DNA: TGTGCCAGCAGCCAAGAACGGGGGGGGGAGACCCAGTACTTC
clone size: -; J gene: TRBJ2-1; D gene: TRBD2; V gene: TRBV5-4; CDR3 protein: CASSPRGGSSYNEQFF; CDR3 DNA: TGTGCCAGCAGCCCCCGCGGGGGGAGCTCCTACAATGAGCAGTTCTTC
clone size: -; J gene: TRBJ2-7; D gene: TRBD1; V gene: TRBV5-6; CDR3 protein: CASSVGQGNYEQYF; CDR3 DNA: TGTGCCAGCAGCGTCGGACAGGGGAACTACGAGCAGTACTTC
clone size: -; J gene: TRBJ1-5; D gene: -; V gene: TRBV6-1; CDR3 protein: CASSEGGAGSQPQHF; CDR3 DNA: TGTGCCAGCAGTGAAGGGGGCGCGGGAAGTCAGCCCCAGCATTTT
clone size: -; J gene: TRBJ2-7; D gene: -; V gene: TRBV28; CDR3 protein: CASSGELYEQYF; CDR3 DNA: TGTGCCAGCAGTGGGGAGCTATACGAGCAGTACTTC
clone size: -; J gene: TRBJ1-5; D gene: -; V gene: TRBV12-2; CDR3 protein: CASRPSGGNQPQHF; CDR3 DNA: TGTGCAAGTCGCCCATCGGGGGGTAATCAGCCCCAGCATTTT
clone size: few; J gene: TRBJ1-2; D gene: -; V gene: TRBV29-1; CDR3 protein: CSADYGYTF; CDR3 DNA: TGCAGCGCCGACTATGGCTACACCTTC
clone size: once; J gene: TRBJ1-1; D gene: -; V gene: TRBV30; CDR3 protein: CAWRGGTWTEAFF; CDR3 DNA: TGTGCCTGGAGGGGGGGGACGTGGACTGAAGCTTTCTTT
clone size: -; J gene: TRBJ1-6; D gene: TRBD1; V gene: TRBV5-1; CDR3 protein: CASSLSGTGDSPLHF; CDR3 DNA: TGCGCCAGCAGCTTGAGTGGGACAGGGGATTCACCCCTCCACTTT
clone size: -; J gene: TRBJ2-3; D gene: -; V gene: TRBV7-7; CDR3 protein: CASSTGFGTDTQYF; CDR3 DNA: TGTGCTAGCAGCACAGGGTTTGGCACAGATACGCAGTATTTT
clone size: -; J gene: TRBJ2-3; D gene: -; V gene: TRBV5-6; CDR3 protein: CASSLRALVRSDTQYF; CDR3 DNA: TGTGCCAGCAGCTTGAGAGCATTAGTGAGGTCGGATACGCAGTATTTT
clone size: few; J gene: TRBJ2-2; D gene: -; V gene: TRBV5-5; CDR3 protein: CASSSVLNTGELFF; CDR3 DNA: TGTGCCAGCAGCTCGGTACTCAACACCGGGGAGCTGTTTTTT
clone size: once; J gene: TRBJ1-2; D gene: -; V gene: TRBV7-6; CDR3 protein: CASSLGVSNYGYTF; CDR3 DNA: TGTGCCAGCAGCTTAGGTGTCAGTAACTATGGCTACACCTTC